This is a list of T cell receptor beta chains from one sample in a study of CD8+CD57+ T cells in acquired aplastic anemia. TCRdb passed the reads through MiXCR, listing each CDR3 protein once. The sample consists of 150,000 to 200,000 distinct CDR3 sequences, about 44% of them appearing once. Sequencing was performed on sorted CD4+, CD8+, or CD8+CD57+ T cells (not recorded which) from PBMCs. The receptors derive from a human donor with aplastic anemia. Both conserved end residues are part of each CDR3. The D gene is left open where the match is weak. Some rows mark clone size as missing; the rest say once, few, many or name a class of expanded clone.

length	D	V	size	J	CDR3	DNA
15	NA	TRBV11-2	many	TRBJ2-4	CASSLEYLAKNIQYF	TGTGCCAGCAGCTTAGAATATCTAGCCAAAAACATTCAGTACTTC
12	NA	TRBV20-1	NA	TRBJ1-5	CSAGDNNQPQHF	TGCAGTGCTGGAGATAACAATCAGCCCCAGCATTTT
14	TRBD2	TRBV5-1	many	TRBJ2-1	CASSALASNNEQFF	TGCGCCAGCAGCGCACTAGCGTCTAACAATGAGCAGTTCTTC
17	NA	TRBV24-1	NA	TRBJ2-7	CATSATFPKGIPYEQYF	TGTGCCACCAGTGCCACATTTCCGAAGGGTATCCCCTACGAGCAGTACTTC
14	NA	TRBV20-1	few	TRBJ2-1	CSARGGGSYNEQFF	TGCAGTGCTAGGGGCGGTGGCTCCTACAATGAGCAGTTCTTC
13	NA	TRBV5-4	few	TRBJ2-7	CASSLDRATEQYF	TGTGCCAGCAGCTTGGACAGGGCCACCGAGCAGTACTTC
14	TRBD1	TRBV29-1	few	TRBJ1-2	CSVERTGDPYGYTF	TGCAGCGTTGAGAGGACAGGGGATCCCTATGGCTACACCTTC
14	TRBD1	TRBV2	NA	TRBJ1-2	CASSTGTESYGYTF	TGTGCCAGCAGTACCGGGACAGAGAGCTATGGCTACACCTTC
14	NA	TRBV4-2	NA	TRBJ1-6	CASSQDDGGSPLHF	TGTGCCAGCAGCCAAGATGACGGCGGCTCACCCCTCCACTTT
13	NA	TRBV19	NA	TRBJ1-2	CASSPKSNYGYTF	TGTGCCAGTAGTCCCAAATCTAACTATGGCTACACCTTC
15	NA	TRBV28	NA	TRBJ2-3	CASRGQTAKGYTQYF	TGTGCCAGCCGTGGCCAGACAGCGAAAGGTTATACGCAGTATTTT
15	TRBD1	TRBV10-1	NA	TRBJ1-1	CASSGSGQGSTEAFF	TGCGCCAGCAGTGGGTCGGGACAGGGGAGCACTGAAGCTTTCTTT
14	NA	TRBV15	NA	TRBJ2-5	CATSITRDHETQYF	TGTGCCACCAGCATTACCCGGGATCACGAGACCCAGTACTTC
12	NA	TRBV5-4	NA	TRBJ2-7	CASGLGNYEQYF	TGTGCCAGCGGCCTAGGGAACTACGAGCAGTACTTC
15	TRBD1	TRBV2	NA	TRBJ1-1	CASSLTQGGGTEAFF	TGTGCCAGCAGTTTGACCCAGGGGGGGGGCACTGAAGCTTTCTTT
15	NA	TRBV19	NA	TRBJ2-7	CASSMSAGRAYEQYF	TGTGCCAGTAGTATGTCCGCGGGCCGGGCCTACGAGCAGTACTTC